This record looks at one T cell receptor beta chain sequence and its context. This CDR3 is built from 14 residues. The junction had 6 bases not matched to a gene; V was cut back by 4 bases and J by 6 bases. CDR1 and CDR2 (germline): LGHDT, YNNKEL (reference sequence). Original analysis: Reference gene primer amplification in the assay estimated nucleated cell counts. TCRdb keeps only in-frame clones here, not all; method: immunoSEQ multiplex PCR. That table furnishes V, J and clone size, whereas the DNA furnished D and trimming. The sample contains approximately 200,000 clones, approximately 84% of which appear only once. This entry comes from a study of blood T cell repertoires in COVID-19. Study in general: In each case, the material was cDNA or gDNA derived from T cells, B-cell-depleted T cells, or PBMCs.

The chain recombines TRBV3-1 (or the pseudogene TRBV3-2) with TRBJ1-1; the match to TRBD1 covers 9 bases. The source material was peripheral blood. The clonotype originates from a woman in her fifties or sixties with acute or convalescent COVID-19. The chain's CDR3 is CASSRWTGEAEAFF. The CDR3 DNA reads as TGTGCCAGCAGCCGATGGACAGGGGAAGCTGAAGCTTTCTTT.